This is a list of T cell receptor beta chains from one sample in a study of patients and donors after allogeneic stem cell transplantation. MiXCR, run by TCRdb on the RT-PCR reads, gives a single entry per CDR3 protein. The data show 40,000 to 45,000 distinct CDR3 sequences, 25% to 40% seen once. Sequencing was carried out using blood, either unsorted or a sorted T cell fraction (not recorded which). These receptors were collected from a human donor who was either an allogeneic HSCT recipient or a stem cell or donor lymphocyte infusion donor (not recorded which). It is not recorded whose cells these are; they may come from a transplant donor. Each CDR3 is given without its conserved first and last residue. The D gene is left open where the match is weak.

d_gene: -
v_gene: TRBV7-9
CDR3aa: ASSPSSRGGRTEAF

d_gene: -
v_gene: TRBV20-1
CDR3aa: SARGAVRPFLSGNTIY

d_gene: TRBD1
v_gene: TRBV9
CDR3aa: ASSALWDRGRYGYT

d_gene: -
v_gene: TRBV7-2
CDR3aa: ASSSPGRDSYNEQF

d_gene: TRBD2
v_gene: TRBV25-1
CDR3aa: ASSLGLEVPNEQF

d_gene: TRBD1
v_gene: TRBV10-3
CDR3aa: AISEGGSPLH

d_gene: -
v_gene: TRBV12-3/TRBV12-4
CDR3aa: ASSLLGNEQF

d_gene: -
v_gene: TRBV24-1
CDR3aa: ATSRGHNYGYT

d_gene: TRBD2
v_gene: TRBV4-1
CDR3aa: ASSQEGRAAGEQH

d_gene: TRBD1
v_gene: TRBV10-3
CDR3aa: AISESFTGEGGYT

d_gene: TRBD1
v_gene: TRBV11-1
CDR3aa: ASSSWTGRTDTQY

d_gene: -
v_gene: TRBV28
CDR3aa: ASTSGGEGDTQY

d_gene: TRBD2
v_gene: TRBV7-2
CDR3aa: ASSLSVAGVGDTQY

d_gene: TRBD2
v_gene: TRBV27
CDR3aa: ASSLYGTSGNNEQF

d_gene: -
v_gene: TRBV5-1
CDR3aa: ASSATTNYGYT

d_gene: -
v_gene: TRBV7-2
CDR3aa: ASSLGYNSPLH

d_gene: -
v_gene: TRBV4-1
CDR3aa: ASSPRTDEKLF

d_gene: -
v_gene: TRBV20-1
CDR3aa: SARDPGYSNQPQH

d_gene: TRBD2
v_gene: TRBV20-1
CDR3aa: SALLGGRNEQY

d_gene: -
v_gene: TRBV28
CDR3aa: ASSLRRPGELF

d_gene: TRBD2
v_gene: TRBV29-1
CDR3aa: SVEKTSGYMGDEQF

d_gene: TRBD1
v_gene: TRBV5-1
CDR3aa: ASSIGQGAVEQY

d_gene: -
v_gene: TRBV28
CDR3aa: ASSLPGNTEAF

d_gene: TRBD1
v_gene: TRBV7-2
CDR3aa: ASSPSPRDSYGYT

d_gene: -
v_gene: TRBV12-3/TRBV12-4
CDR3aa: ASSITNYGYT

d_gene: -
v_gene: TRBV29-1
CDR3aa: SVNWGALSSYEQY

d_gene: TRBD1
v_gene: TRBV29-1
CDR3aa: SVVAGTGGAYGNQPQH

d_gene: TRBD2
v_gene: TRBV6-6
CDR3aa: ASLTSGFPGDTQY

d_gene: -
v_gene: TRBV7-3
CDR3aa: ASSLRGGFRTEAF

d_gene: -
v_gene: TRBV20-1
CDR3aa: SASFSGAGSPLH

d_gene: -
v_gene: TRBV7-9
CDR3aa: ASSLGSNSRAQHEQY

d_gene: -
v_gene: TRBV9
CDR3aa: ASSEEAGPYYNEQF

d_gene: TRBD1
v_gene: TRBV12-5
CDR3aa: ASGLGTGLGNYGYT

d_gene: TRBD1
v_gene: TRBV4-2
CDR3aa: ASSQAQDRTGNTIY

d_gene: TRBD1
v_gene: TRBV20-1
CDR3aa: SASRTGGRSGYT

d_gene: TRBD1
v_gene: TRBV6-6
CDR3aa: ASSGLRDRDYEQY

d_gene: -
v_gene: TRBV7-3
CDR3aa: ASTPSAGNTEAF

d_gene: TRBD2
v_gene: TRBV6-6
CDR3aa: ASRLSGGQETQY

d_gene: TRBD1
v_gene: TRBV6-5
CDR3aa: ASSYSTGGTWTDTQY

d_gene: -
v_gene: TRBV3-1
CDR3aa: ASSQADLGSYEQY

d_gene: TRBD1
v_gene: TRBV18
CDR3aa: ASSQNFRDRSNSPLH

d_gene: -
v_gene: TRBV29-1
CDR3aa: SVEGRPYGYT

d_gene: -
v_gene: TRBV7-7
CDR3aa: ASSLGQGETQY

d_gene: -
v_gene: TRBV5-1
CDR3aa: ASSSIGEPTGELF

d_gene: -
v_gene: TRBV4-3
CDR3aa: ASSQELFRGLGNTIY

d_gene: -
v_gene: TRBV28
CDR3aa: ASHETGGAGGELF

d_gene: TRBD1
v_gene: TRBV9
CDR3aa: ASSELPITGGEGYT

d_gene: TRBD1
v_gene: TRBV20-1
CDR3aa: SAPGQTYT

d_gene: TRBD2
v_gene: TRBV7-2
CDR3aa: ASSLRRGLAGETQY

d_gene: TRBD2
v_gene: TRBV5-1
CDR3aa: ASSPPTSGTTDTQY

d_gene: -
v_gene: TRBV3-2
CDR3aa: ASSQGLPGQYGYT

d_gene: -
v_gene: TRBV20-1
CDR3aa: SAPISYEQY

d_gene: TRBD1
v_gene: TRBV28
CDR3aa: ASSLWDRVPRGYT

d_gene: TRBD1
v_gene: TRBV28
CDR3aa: ASSRGQGEAF

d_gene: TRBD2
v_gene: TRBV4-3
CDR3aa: ASSQGLAVNEQF

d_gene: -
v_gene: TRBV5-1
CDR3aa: ASSSSPGNQPQH

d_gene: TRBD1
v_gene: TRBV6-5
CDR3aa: ASSRESGTGTSEAF